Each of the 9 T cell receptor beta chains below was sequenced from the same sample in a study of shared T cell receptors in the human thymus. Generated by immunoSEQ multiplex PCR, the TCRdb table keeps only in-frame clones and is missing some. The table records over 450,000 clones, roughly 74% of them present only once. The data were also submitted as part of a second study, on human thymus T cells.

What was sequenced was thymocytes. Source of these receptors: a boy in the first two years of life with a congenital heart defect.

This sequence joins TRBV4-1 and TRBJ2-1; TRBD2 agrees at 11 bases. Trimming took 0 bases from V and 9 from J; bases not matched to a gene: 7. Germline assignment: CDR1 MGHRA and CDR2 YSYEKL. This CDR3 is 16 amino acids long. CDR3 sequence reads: CASSQEVAGGPGEQFF. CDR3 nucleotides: TGCGCCAGCAGCCAAGAGGTAGCGGGAGGGCCTGGTGAGCAGTTCTTC.

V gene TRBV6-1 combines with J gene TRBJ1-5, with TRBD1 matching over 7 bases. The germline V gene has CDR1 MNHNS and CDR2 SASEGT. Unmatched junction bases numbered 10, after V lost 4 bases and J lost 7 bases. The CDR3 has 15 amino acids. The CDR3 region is CASSGDSLGGQPQHF. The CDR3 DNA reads TGTGCCAGCAGTGGGGACAGCTTGGGCGGGCAGCCCCAGCATTTT.

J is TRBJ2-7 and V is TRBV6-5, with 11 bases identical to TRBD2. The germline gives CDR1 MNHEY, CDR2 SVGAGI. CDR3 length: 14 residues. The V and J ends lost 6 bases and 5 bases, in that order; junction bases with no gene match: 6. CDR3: CASSPSGGFDEQYF. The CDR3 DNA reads TGTGCCAGCAGCCCTAGCGGGGGGTTTGACGAGCAGTACTTC.

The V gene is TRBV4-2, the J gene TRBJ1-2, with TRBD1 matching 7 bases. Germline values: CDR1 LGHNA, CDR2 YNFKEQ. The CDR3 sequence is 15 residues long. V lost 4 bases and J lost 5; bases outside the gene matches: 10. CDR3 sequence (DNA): TGTGCCAGCAGCCTAAACTCGGGACAGCCTTATGGCTACACCTTC. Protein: CASSLNSGQPYGYTF.

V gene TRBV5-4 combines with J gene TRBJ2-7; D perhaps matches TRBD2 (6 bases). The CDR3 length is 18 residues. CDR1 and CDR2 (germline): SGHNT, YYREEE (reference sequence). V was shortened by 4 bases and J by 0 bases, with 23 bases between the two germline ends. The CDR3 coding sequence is TGTGCCAGCAGCGTCTTAGCGGTGCGGGGAGGAAGCTCCTACGAGCAGTACTTC. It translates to CASSVLAVRGGSSYEQYF.

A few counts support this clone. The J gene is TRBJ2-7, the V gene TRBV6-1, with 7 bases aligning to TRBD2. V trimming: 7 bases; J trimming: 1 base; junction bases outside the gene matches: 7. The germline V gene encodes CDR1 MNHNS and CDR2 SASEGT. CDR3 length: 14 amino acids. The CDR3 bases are TGTGCCAGCACCGGGCGGGGGAAATCCTACGAGCAGTACTTC. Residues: CASTGRGKSYEQYF.

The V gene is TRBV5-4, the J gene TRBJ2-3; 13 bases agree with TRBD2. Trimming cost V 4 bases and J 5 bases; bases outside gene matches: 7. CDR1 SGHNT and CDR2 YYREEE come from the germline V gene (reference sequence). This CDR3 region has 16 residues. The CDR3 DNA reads TGTGCCAGCAGCCCCTGGACTAGCGGGAGCGGAGATACGCAGTATTTT. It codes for CASSPWTSGSGDTQYF. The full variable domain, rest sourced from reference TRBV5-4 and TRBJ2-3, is ETGVTQSPTHLIKTRGQQVTLRCSSQSGHNTVSWYQQALGQGPQFIFQYYREEENGRGNFPPRFSGLQFPNYSSELNVNALELDDSALYLCASSPWTSGSGDTQYFGPGTRLTVL.

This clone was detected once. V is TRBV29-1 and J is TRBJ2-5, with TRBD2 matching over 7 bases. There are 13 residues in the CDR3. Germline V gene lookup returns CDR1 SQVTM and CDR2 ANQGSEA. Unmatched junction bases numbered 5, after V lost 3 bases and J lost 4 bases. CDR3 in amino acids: CSVERLAPETQYF. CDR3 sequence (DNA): TGCAGCGTTGAGAGACTAGCCCCAGAGACCCAGTACTTC.

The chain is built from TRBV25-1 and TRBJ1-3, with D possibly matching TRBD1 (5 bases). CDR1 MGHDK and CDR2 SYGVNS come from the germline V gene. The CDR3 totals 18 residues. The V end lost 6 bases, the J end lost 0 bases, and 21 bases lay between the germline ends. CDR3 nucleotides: TGTGCCAGCAGCAGACCCCAGGGAATCGGCCTCTCTGGAAACACCATATATTTT. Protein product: CASSRPQGIGLSGNTIYF.